The 17 T cell receptor beta chains presented below share a single source sample, sequenced in a study of cytotoxic CD8 clonotypes in ibrutinib-treated CLL (dated by TCRdb to the early 2020s). Library preparation used the immunoSEQ multiplex PCR assay. Not all clones reach the TCRdb copy of this immuneACCESS table, which keeps in-frame sequences only. Checked studies attribute under half of the gap to unresolved V genes and leave the rest unexplained. For this sample the table gives 100,000 or so clones, of which 58% were detected only once. The ten largest account for 37% of the sample. The time point label on this specimen signifies: 24 months on ibrutinib. The sequencing used PBMCs, collected after 24 months of ibrutinib treatment. These receptors were collected from a human donor with chronic lymphocytic leukemia.

In this sample, this clone turned up a few times. The V gene is TRBV28, the J gene TRBJ2-7; D is possibly TRBD1 (5 bases). V shed 6 bases and J shed 4 bases, with 7 bases lying between them. This CDR3 spans 11 amino acids. Germline V lookup: CDR1 MDHEN, CDR2 SYDVKM. DNA of the CDR3: TGTGCCAGCAGCCCAGGGTACGAGCAGTACTTC. As protein: CASSPGYEQYF.

In its sample, this clone was seen a few times. The rearrangement links TRBV6-6 to TRBJ1-5, with TRBD1 identical over 7 bases. CDR1 and CDR2 (germline): MNHNY, SVGAGI (reference sequence). Trimming took 6 bases from V and 3 from J; bases not matched to a gene: 8. The CDR3 has 15 amino acids. The CDR3 sequence: CASRNSGQINQPQHF. CDR3 sequence (DNA): TGTGCCAGCAGGAACTCGGGACAGATCAATCAGCCCCAGCATTTT.

The rearrangement links TRBV19 to TRBJ2-2; D possibly matches TRBD1 or TRBD2 (5 bases each). Trimming shortened V by 5 bases and J by 0 bases, and 10 bases separated the two germline ends. The V gene's germline CDR1 is LNHDA and CDR2 SQIVND (reference sequence). CDR3 size: 15 residues. CDR3 residues: CASSRGDPNTGELFF. DNA for the CDR3: TGTGCCAGTAGTCGAGGGGATCCGAACACCGGGGAGCTGTTTTTT.

V gene TRBV25-1 combines with J gene TRBJ2-7; D not certain. Germline V lookup: CDR1 MGHDK, CDR2 SYGVNS. Trimming cost V 4 bases and J 7 bases, with 8 bases left between them. CDR3 length: 11 amino acids. CDR3 residues: CASSVFREQYF. CDR3 nucleotide sequence: TGTGCCAGCAGTGTATTTAGGGAGCAGTACTTC.

The chain links TRBV19 to TRBJ1-5, with D possibly TRBD1 on 6 matching bases. CDR1 is LNHDA, CDR2 SQIVND, per germline (reference sequence). There are 14 residues in the CDR3. V lost 4 bases to trimming and J lost 2 bases, with 9 bases between them. The CDR3 protein is CASSTGVGNQPQHF. For the CDR3, the DNA is TGTGCCAGTAGTACAGGGGTGGGCAATCAGCCCCAGCATTTT.

This chain uses TRBV7-3 with TRBJ2-2, with TRBD1 identical over 9 bases. Germline CDR1 reads SGHTA; CDR2 reads FQGTGA. This CDR3 spans 14 amino acids. V dropped 5 bases and J dropped 5; count of bases not matched to a gene: 3. CDR3 region: CASSLGQGTGELFF. DNA for the CDR3: TGTGCCAGCAGCCTCGGACAGGGGACCGGGGAGCTGTTTTTT.

CDR3 residues: CASSEGGGEAFF. DNA of the CDR3: TGTGCCAGCAGTGAGGGTGGCGGTGAAGCTTTCTTT. The chain carries TRBV28 and TRBJ1-1; the D is unclear. The CDR3 is made up of 12 amino acids. Trimming removed 5 bases from V and 7 bases from J, with 11 bases in between. The germline V gene encodes CDR1 MDHEN and CDR2 SYDVKM.

This clone has only a few counts. V and J are TRBV2 and TRBJ2-3; TRBD1 matches at 8 bases. This CDR3 region has 14 residues. CDR1 SNHLY and CDR2 FYNNEI come from the germline V gene. Trimming cost V 6 bases and J 3 bases; bases outside gene matches: 5. The DNA of the CDR3 is TGTGCCAGCAGCGACAGGGGACCGACAGATACGCAGTATTTT. The encoded protein is CASSDRGPTDTQYF.

J is TRBJ1-3 and V is TRBV6-6, with TRBD1 matching over 7 bases. V lost 11 bases and J lost 1; bases outside the gene matches: 5. In germline, CDR1 is MNHNY, CDR2 SVGAGI (reference sequence). This CDR3 is built from 13 residues. CDR3 loop: CASGRGSGNTIYF. CDR3 bases: TGTGCCTCTGGCAGGGGGTCTGGAAACACCATATATTTT.

V usage is TRBV11-3 and J usage is TRBJ1-2; 9 positions match TRBD1. The germline V gene has CDR1 SGHNT and CDR2 YENEEA. The CDR3 consists of 13 residues. V trimming: 3 bases; J trimming: 7 bases; junction bases outside the gene matches: 3. The CDR3 reads CASSLGDRVGYTF. The CDR3 DNA reads as TGTGCCAGCAGCTTGGGGGACAGGGTTGGCTACACCTTC.

V and J are TRBV28 and TRBJ1-1; D ambiguous. V was clipped by 5 bases and J by 0 bases, with 13 bases between them. In germline, CDR1 is MDHEN, CDR2 SYDVKM. The CDR3 has 15 residues. The CDR3 here is CASSPVPGMNTEAFF. DNA for the CDR3: TGTGCCAGCAGTCCCGTTCCGGGGATGAACACTGAAGCTTTCTTT.

V gene TRBV5-6 combines with J gene TRBJ2-5; TRBD1 matches 10 bases. From germline, CDR1 is SGHDT and CDR2 YYEEEE. The CDR3 loop spans 13 amino acids. Trimming cost V 4 bases and J 4 bases; bases outside gene matches: 1. CDR3 protein: CASSRDRGETQYF. CDR3 nucleotide sequence: TGTGCCAGCAGCCGGGACAGGGGAGAGACCCAGTACTTC.

In this sample, this clone turned up a few times. The chain combines TRBV6-5 with TRBJ2-2, with unresolved D. Germline assignment: CDR1 MNHEY and CDR2 SVGAGI. The CDR3 runs to 16 residues. V was cut by 4 bases and J by 6 bases, with 18 bases left in between. The CDR3 sequence is CASSLRDTLRSGELFF. The CDR3 bases are TGTGCCAGCAGTTTAAGAGACACCCTGAGGTCCGGGGAGCTGTTTTTT.

This clone appeared a single time. One junction end disagrees with the germline gene, perhaps due to a read error. The chain recombines TRBV28 with TRBJ1-6; no firm D call. The CDR3 extends over 17 amino acids. Germline lookup yields CDR1 MDHEN and CDR2 SYDVKM. This chain's CDR3 is CTSSPLGRNGYNSPLHF. The CDR3 DNA reads as TGTACCAGCAGTCCCCTCGGCAGGAACGGGTATAATTCACCCCTCCACTTT.

The rearrangement uses TRBV7-2 and TRBJ2-7, with D possibly being TRBD1 (6 bases). CDR3 size: 15 residues. V dropped 4 bases and J dropped 6 bases, with 19 bases sitting between them. In germline, CDR1 is SGHTA, CDR2 FQGNSA. This CDR3 is CASSWVLGTRGEQYF. Written as DNA, the CDR3 is TGTGCCAGCAGCTGGGTTCTGGGGACCAGGGGCGAGCAGTACTTC.

CDR3 loop: CASSESGRGDEQYF. The CDR3 region has the DNA TGCGCCAGCAGTGAGTCCGGACGGGGGGACGAGCAGTACTTC. V usage is TRBV10-2 and J usage is TRBJ2-7, with 7 bases that match TRBD2. The CDR3 spans 14 residues. From germline, CDR1 is WSHSY and CDR2 SAAADI. V lost 0 bases to trimming and J lost 5 bases; unmatched junction nucleotides: 4.

The chain is built from TRBV15 and TRBJ1-5; weak D call: TRBD1 (6 bases). Germline-derived CDR1 and CDR2 are LNHNV and YYDKDF (reference sequence). Trimming pared 1 base from V and 2 bases from J, leaving 9 bases between. This CDR3 has 15 residues. CDR3: CATSRGTVGNQPQHF. The DNA of the CDR3 is TGTGCCACCAGCAGAGGGACAGTCGGCAATCAGCCCCAGCATTTT. Together with reference TRBV15 and TRBJ1-5, the CDR3 gives the full variable domain: DAMVIQNPRYQVTQFGKPVTLSCSQTLNHNVMYWYQQKSSQAPKLLFHYYDKDFNNEADTPDNFQSRRPNTSFCFLDIRSPGLGDTAMYLCATSRGTVGNQPQHFGDGTRLSIL.